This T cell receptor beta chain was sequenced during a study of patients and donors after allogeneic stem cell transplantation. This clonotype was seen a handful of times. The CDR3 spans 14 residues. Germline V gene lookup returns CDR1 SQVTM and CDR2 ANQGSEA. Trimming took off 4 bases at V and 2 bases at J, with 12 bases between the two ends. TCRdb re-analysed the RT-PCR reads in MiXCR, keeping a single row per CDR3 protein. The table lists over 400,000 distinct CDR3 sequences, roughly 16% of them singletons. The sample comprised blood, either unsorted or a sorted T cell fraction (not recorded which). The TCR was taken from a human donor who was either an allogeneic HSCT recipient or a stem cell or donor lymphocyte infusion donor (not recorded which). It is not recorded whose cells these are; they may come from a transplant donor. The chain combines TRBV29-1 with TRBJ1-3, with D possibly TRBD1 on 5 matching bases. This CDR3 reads CSVAPGTAGNTIYF. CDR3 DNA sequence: TGCAGCGTTGCTCCCGGGACGGCTGGAAACACCATATATTTT.